These 4 T cell receptor beta chains share one sample of origin, sequenced in a study of cytomegalovirus exposure and HLA in healthy donors. Profiling relied on immunoSEQ multiplex PCR, and the TCRdb table lists in-frame clones only, not all of them. The data show under 200,000 clones, 80% to 90% seen once. The sequenced material came from PBMCs. Receptors originate from a young woman in good health and CMV-seronegative.

DNA of the CDR3: TGTGCCAGCAGCCAAGATCTTCCGACTAGCGGGGGACAAAACACCGGGGAGCTGTTTTTT. Residues: CASSQDLPTSGGQNTGELFF. The chain recombines TRBV4-2 with TRBJ2-2, with TRBD2 identical over 12 bases. CDR1 is LGHNA, CDR2 YNFKEQ, per germline. V shed 0 bases and J 2 bases; nucleotides not matched to a gene: 10. CDR3 length equals 20 residues.

J is TRBJ1-4 and V is TRBV10-3; possible D gene TRBD1, 5 bases. Trimming took off 3 bases at V and 7 bases at J, with 12 bases between the two ends. The CDR3 length is 14 residues. Germline V lookup: CDR1 ENHRY, CDR2 SYGVKD. The CDR3 here is CAISDGGAGEKLFF. The CDR3 DNA sequence: TGTGCCATCAGTGATGGTGGGGCGGGTGAAAAACTGTTTTTT.

CDR3 residues: CATEQDRVNEQYF. The CDR3 nucleotides read TGTGCCACCGAACAGGACAGGGTCAACGAGCAGTACTTC. The chain recombines TRBV2 with TRBJ2-7, with TRBD1 matching over 8 bases. The V gene end was trimmed by 10 bases and the J gene end by 5 bases; junction bases not matched to a gene: 10. There are 13 residues in the CDR3. Germline V gene sequence: CDR1 SNHLY, CDR2 FYNNEI.

V gene TRBV9 combines with J gene TRBJ2-7, with D hard to call. The CDR3 has 15 amino acids. V was shortened by 0 bases and J by 5 bases, with 15 bases between the two germline ends. Germline CDR1 is SGDLS and CDR2 is YYNGEE. CDR3 residues: CASSVGETQIHEQYF. The CDR3 DNA reads as TGTGCCAGCAGCGTAGGCGAGACTCAGATCCACGAGCAGTACTTC.